A selection of T cell receptor beta chains follows, all from one sample in a study of response to subunit inactivated influenza vaccine. Each CDR3 protein gets one entry after TCRdb re-called the RT-PCR reads with MiXCR. The repertoire holds about 530,000 distinct CDR3 sequences, with 10% to 15% as singletons. This specimen was PBMCs from blood, taken roughly 6 weeks after vaccination. All receptors come from a man between 45 and 60 years old who received an inactivated influenza vaccine. Each CDR3 is given with its conserved first and last residue. Each record gives: clone size, CDR3 length, D gene, V gene, J gene, CDR3 DNA, CDR3 protein. The D gene is left open where the match is weak. Where a row states a size, it is once, few, many or the class of an expanded clone; other rows omit it.

few	13	.	TRBV20-1	TRBJ2-2	TGCAGTGGGGGGGCCGCGAACACCGGGGAGCTGTTTTTT	CSGGAANTGELFF
.	13	.	TRBV4-2	TRBJ2-3	TGTGCCAGCAGCCAAGACTGGACAGATACGCAGTATTTT	CASSQDWTDTQYF
few	15	TRBD1	TRBV11-2	TRBJ2-7	TGTGCCAGCAGCTTCGGACAGGGACCCACCTACGAGCAGTACTTC	CASSFGQGPTYEQYF
.	15	.	TRBV27	TRBJ2-4	TGTGCCAGCAGTTTAACCATTCGTGTAAAAAACATTCAGTACTTC	CASSLTIRVKNIQYF
few	13	.	TRBV30	TRBJ2-2	TGTGCCTGGAGTGTAGAACCTACCGGGGAGCTGTTTTTT	CAWSVEPTGELFF
many	16	.	TRBV11-1	TRBJ2-1	TGTGCCAGCAGCCCTAATATGTGGACTACCTACAATGAGCAGTTCTTC	CASSPNMWTTYNEQFF
few	14	.	TRBV6-5	TRBJ1-3	TGTGCCAGCAGTTCTCGGGCTCAGGGAAACACCATATATTTT	CASSSRAQGNTIYF
.	15	.	TRBV20-1	TRBJ2-3	TGCAGTGCTCCAGACCTACAGGGTCTCGCAGATACGCAGTATTTT	CSAPDLQGLADTQYF
.	13	.	TRBV6-2/TRBV6-3	TRBJ1-2	TGTGCCAGCAGTCGCCCGACAGTCTATGGCTACACCTTC	CASSRPTVYGYTF
.	14	TRBD2	TRBV6-1	TRBJ2-3	TGTGCAAGTCTTATAGCGGGGAGCACAGATACGCAGTATTTT	CASLIAGSTDTQYF
few	16	.	TRBV20-1	TRBJ2-3	TGCAGTGCTCGTATTCCCGGACAGCTTTCCACAGATACGCAGTATTTT	CSARIPGQLSTDTQYF
.	17	.	TRBV4-3	TRBJ2-6	TGCGCCAGCAGCCAAGATCGGCCCCGCTCTGGGGCCAACGTCCTGACTTTC	CASSQDRPRSGANVLTF
.	17	.	TRBV20-1	TRBJ2-7	TGCTGTGCTAGAGATTCTCGCACCCACGGGGATGGAGGCGAGCAGTACTTC	CCARDSRTHGDGGEQYF
.	13	.	TRBV29-1	TRBJ2-7	TGCAGCGTTGAAGCCCAGGGGAGCTACGAGCAGTACTTC	CSVEAQGSYEQYF
few	15	.	TRBV20-1	TRBJ1-6	TGCAGTGCTAGTTCCAGAGAGCAGTATAATTCACCCCTCCACTTT	CSASSREQYNSPLHF